Here is one TCR beta chain with its context. Its recognized antigen is unknown. Within one base of it there is no much larger clone, and no base qualities were kept. TCRbeta CDR3 regions were amplified from genomic DNA using the immunoSEQ Assay, a bias-controlled multiplex PCR. The paper's processing steps were these. The number of nucleated cells in each sample was estimated by amplification of reference gene primers within the assay. To quantify the absolute abundance of each unique TCRbeta CDR3 rearrangement, sequence reads were collapsed and filtered. For each sample, productive Simpson clonality was calculated as the square root of Simpson's diversity index over productive rearrangements. The immuneACCESS repertoire file appears here via TCRdb, limited to in-frame rearrangements. These files lack a portion of the clones; in checked studies, under half of the deficit traces to unresolved V genes, and the cause of the others is not known. V, J and clone size are those of that table, while D and trimming were read from the DNA. The sample has under 200,000 clones on record, roughly 88% of them singletons. Roughly 4.5% of the sample rests with the top ten.

These data originate in a study of blood T cell repertoires in COVID-19 (dated by TCRdb to 2019 to 2021). With regard to the full study: Samples covering the acute and convalescent phases of COVID-19 were provided by collaborators in the United States, Italy and Spain. Nearly every sample came with metadata listing a de-identified subject ID, COVID-19 status, age in years and sex. Samples were obtained from the ongoing ImmuneRACE study (first 160 participants) and from about 1,300 subjects provided by 6 global collaborators. Subjects who had been exposed to COVID-19, were actively infected with it, or had recovered from it provided the deeply sampled blood TCRbeta repertoires that made up the dataset. The material from the prospective study consisted of cDNA or gDNA derived from T cells, B-cell-depleted T cells, or PBMCs. Where HLA class I and class II types were available, the types were taken from metadata supplied by the sample provider, not from assay-based typing. A freely available public database, intended as a resource for researchers studying the immune response to SARS-CoV-2, is where the repertoires were released. The paper as a whole reports these results and caveats: Clinical and demographic metadata were provided uncurated, with the amount varying by source and participant.

One collaborating source in Seattle enrolled patients while the patients were actively infected and followed the patients over time throughout the course of disease. The collaborating institutions used their own protocols to collect whole blood in K2EDTA tubes. Collaborator samples were shipped for TCRbeta analysis as frozen whole blood, isolated PBMCs, or DNA extracted from either sample type. CDR1 and CDR2, looked up from the germline V gene, are SNHLY and FYNNEI. V is clipped by 4 bases and J by 3 bases, and the sequence between their germline boundaries is 15 bases long. From cysteine to phenylalanine, the CDR3 is 15 amino acids long. Only the CDR3 DNA is retained, 45 bases long and in frame from the first base.

This chain is built from TRBV2 and TRBJ2-5; the D gene is perhaps TRBD1, from 5 matching bases. Sequencing was done on a sample of peripheral blood. The receptor's source is a man aged 18 to 29 with COVID-19, enrolled during active disease. The CDR3 region reads CASSGGRRREETQYF. The nucleotides are TGTGCCAGCAGTGGCGGACGGCGCAGGGAAGAGACCCAGTACTTC.